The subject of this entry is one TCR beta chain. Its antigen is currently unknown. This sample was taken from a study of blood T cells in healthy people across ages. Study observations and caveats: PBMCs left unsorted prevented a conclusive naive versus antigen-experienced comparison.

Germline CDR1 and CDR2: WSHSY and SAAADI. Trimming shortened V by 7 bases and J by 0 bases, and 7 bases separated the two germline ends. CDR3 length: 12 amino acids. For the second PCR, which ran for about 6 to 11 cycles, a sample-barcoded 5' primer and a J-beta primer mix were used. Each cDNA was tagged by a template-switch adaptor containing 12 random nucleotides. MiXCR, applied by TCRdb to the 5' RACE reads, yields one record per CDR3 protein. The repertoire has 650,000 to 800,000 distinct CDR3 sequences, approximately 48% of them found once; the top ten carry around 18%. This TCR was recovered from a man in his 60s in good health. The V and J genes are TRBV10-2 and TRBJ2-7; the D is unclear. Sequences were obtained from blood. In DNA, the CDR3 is TGCGCCAGCACCTCGGACTCCTACGAGCAGTACTTC. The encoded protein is CASTSDSYEQYF.